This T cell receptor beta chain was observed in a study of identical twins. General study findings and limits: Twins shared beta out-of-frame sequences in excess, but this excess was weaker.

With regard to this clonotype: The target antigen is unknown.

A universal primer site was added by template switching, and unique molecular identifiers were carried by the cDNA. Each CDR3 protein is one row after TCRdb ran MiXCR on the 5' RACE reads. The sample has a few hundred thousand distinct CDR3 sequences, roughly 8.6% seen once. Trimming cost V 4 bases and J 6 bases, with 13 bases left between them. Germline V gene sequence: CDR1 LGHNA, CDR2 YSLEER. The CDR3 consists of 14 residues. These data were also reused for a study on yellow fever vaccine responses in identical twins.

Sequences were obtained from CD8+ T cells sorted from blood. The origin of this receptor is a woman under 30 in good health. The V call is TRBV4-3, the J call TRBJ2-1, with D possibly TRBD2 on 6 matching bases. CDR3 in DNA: TGCGCCAGCAGCCTCTCGGGACTTCGCAATGAGCAGTTCTTC. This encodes CASSLSGLRNEQFF.